These 22 T cell receptor beta chains were all obtained from the same sample, sequenced in a study of shared clonotypes between healthy human individuals. Method: immunoSEQ multiplex PCR; TCRdb's copy keeps in-frame clones and lacks some. The sample carries roughly 1,000,000 clones, roughly 74% recorded once. Sample: memory CD4+ T cells from PBMCs. Subset here: CD45RA-negative fraction. Receptors originate from a man aged 18 to 30 in good health. Some clones in this sample may be carry-over from other donors' samples.

The chain carries TRBV7-9 and TRBJ2-5; no reliable D call. V was trimmed by 1 base and J by 14 bases, leaving 8 bases between them. The V gene's germline CDR1 is SEHNR and CDR2 FQNEAQ (reference sequence). The CDR3 runs 10 residues. This chain's CDR3 is CASSLVTVYF. The CDR3 nucleotides read TGTGCCAGCAGCTTAGTAACTGTCTACTTC.

This clone occurred many times. The chain is built from TRBV7-2 and TRBJ2-1, with a possible D match to TRBD2 (5 bases). This CDR3 region has 16 residues. Germline values: CDR1 SGHTA, CDR2 FQGNSA. The V gene lost 1 base and the J gene lost 2 bases, with 12 bases spanning the gap. CDR3 protein: CASSLESAGTYNEQFF. The CDR3 DNA is TGTGCCAGCAGCTTAGAATCTGCGGGTACCTACAATGAGCAGTTCTTC. The variable domain in full, completed from reference TRBV7-2 and TRBJ2-1, reads GAGVSQSPSNKVTEKGKDVELRCDPISGHTALYWYRQSLGQGLEFLIYFQGNSAPDKSGLPSDRFSAERTGGSVSTLTIQRTQQEDSAVYLCASSLESAGTYNEQFFGPGTRLTVL.

The chain carries TRBV7-9 and TRBJ1-2, with no clear D. V lost 7 bases, J lost 5 bases, and 11 bases lay in between. This CDR3 contains 12 residues. CDR1 and CDR2 (germline): SEHNR, FQNEAQ (reference sequence). The DNA for the CDR3 is TGTGCCAGCACCCCGACGGGGTATGGCTACACCTTC. It yields the protein CASTPTGYGYTF.

This chain joins TRBV4-3 and TRBJ1-3; D unclear. V lost 4 bases and J 0 bases, leaving 4 bases between the germline ends. Germline V gene sequence: CDR1 LGHNA, CDR2 YSLEER. This CDR3 is built from 13 residues. The DNA for the CDR3 is TGCGCCAGCAGCCGGCGCTCTGGAAACACCATATATTTT. Residues: CASSRRSGNTIYF.

V and J are TRBV10-3 and TRBJ2-7; D remains ambiguous. Looked up from germline, CDR1 is ENHRY and CDR2 is SYGVKD. This CDR3 contains 15 residues. V was trimmed by 0 bases and J by 1 base, leaving 10 bases between them. CDR3 bases: TGTGCCATCAGTGAGTCCTACAGAAGTTCCTACGAGCAGTACTTC. It translates to CAISESYRSSYEQYF.

The V gene is TRBV27, the J gene TRBJ2-7; TRBD2 aligns across 16 bases. The V gene's germline CDR1 is MNHEY and CDR2 SMNVEV (reference sequence). Trimming removed 2 bases from V and 6 bases from J; junction bases left unmatched: 13. This CDR3 spans 19 amino acids. DNA for the CDR3: TGTGCCAGCAGTTTAGTGGGCCGGGGACTAGCGGGAGGGCGATCCGAGCAGTACTTC. As protein: CASSLVGRGLAGGRSEQYF.

The gene calls are TRBV5-1 and TRBJ1-2; 8 positions agree with TRBD1. The V gene end was trimmed by 1 base and the J gene end by 5 bases; junction bases not matched to a gene: 4. In germline, CDR1 is SGHRS, CDR2 YFSETQ. The CDR3 extends over 14 amino acids. The CDR3 here is CASSLIGQGYGYTF. CDR3 DNA sequence: TGCGCCAGCAGCTTGATCGGACAGGGTTATGGCTACACCTTC.

This chain links TRBV2 with TRBJ1-6; D is ambiguous. Trimming removed 5 bases at V and 0 bases at J, with 8 bases between. The CDR3 sequence is 15 residues long. The germline gives CDR1 SNHLY, CDR2 FYNNEI. DNA for the CDR3: TGTGCCAGCAGTCCAGAGAGCTCCTATAATTCACCCCTCCACTTT. Protein sequence: CASSPESSYNSPLHF.

V gene TRBV2 combines with J gene TRBJ2-2, with 8 bases identical to TRBD1. The V and J ends lost 4 bases and 0 bases, in that order; junction bases with no gene match: 1. This CDR3 spans 15 amino acids. CDR1 SNHLY and CDR2 FYNNEI come from the germline V gene. Here the CDR3 DNA reads TGTGCCAGCAGTGGGGACAGGTCGAACACCGGGGAGCTGTTTTTT. It yields the protein CASSGDRSNTGELFF.

CDR3 loop: CASSPQGGTTDTQYF. The CDR3 DNA is TGTGCCAGCAGCCCCCAGGGGGGCACCACAGATACGCAGTATTTT. The chain has TRBV5-4 and TRBJ2-3; tentatively, D is TRBD1 (7 bases). Trimming left V 4 bases short and J 2 bases short, with 14 bases between. This CDR3 is built from 15 residues. The germline V gene encodes CDR1 SGHNT and CDR2 YYREEE (reference sequence).

The gene calls are TRBV9 and TRBJ2-2; D is unresolved. The germline V gene encodes CDR1 SGDLS and CDR2 YYNGEE. Trimming pared 0 bases from V and 0 bases from J, leaving 9 bases between. The CDR3 is 16 residues long. The CDR3 is CASSVGWSSNTGELFF. In DNA form, the CDR3 reads TGTGCCAGCAGCGTAGGGTGGAGTTCGAACACCGGGGAGCTGTTTTTT.

V is TRBV27 and J is TRBJ1-2; 9 nucleotides line up with TRBD1. J lost 8 bases, V lost 6 bases, and 10 bases had no gene match. The germline CDR1 and CDR2 sequences are MNHEY and SMNVEV (reference sequence). This CDR3 comprises 14 residues. The CDR3, as DNA: TGTGCCAGCAGAAGACAGGGGGGCGGAGAGGGCTACACCTTC. This translates into CASRRQGGGEGYTF.

This clone has only one observation. The chain combines TRBV27 with TRBJ2-5; D tentatively reads TRBD1 or TRBD2 (5 bases each). In germline, CDR1 is MNHEY, CDR2 SMNVEV (reference sequence). The germline V and J ends were trimmed by 3 bases and 1 base, with 15 bases remaining between them. CDR3 size: 16 residues. CDR3 residues: CASSFTAGSFQETQYF. The CDR3 nucleotides read TGTGCCAGCAGTTTTACGGCAGGGAGCTTCCAAGAGACCCAGTACTTC.

This clone was seen just once. V gene TRBV19 combines with J gene TRBJ1-1; D is uncertain. The germline gives CDR1 LNHDA, CDR2 SQIVND (reference sequence). This CDR3 contains 14 residues. V lost 2 bases and J lost 0, with 7 bases in between. CDR3 nucleotides: TGTGCCAGTAGTATATCAGCGCTGAACACTGAAGCTTTCTTT. The encoded protein is CASSISALNTEAFF.

The chain links TRBV30 to TRBJ1-4; unclear D gene. Germline CDR1 and CDR2: GTSNPN and SVGIG (reference sequence). The CDR3 has 14 amino acids. The V end was cut by 5 bases, the J end by 7 bases, with 17 bases between. The CDR3 coding sequence is TGTGCCTGGGGCCCACGCCGTAGCGGTGAAAAACTGTTTTTT. Amino acid sequence: CAWGPRRSGEKLFF.

This clone was observed once. The V call is TRBV27, the J call TRBJ1-1, with TRBD1 identical over 11 bases. The length of the CDR3 is 15 residues. The V gene's germline CDR1 is MNHEY and CDR2 SMNVEV (reference sequence). V was clipped by 5 bases and J by 6 bases; unmatched bases: 8. The CDR3 reads CASSLDRGQFAEAFF. CDR3 coding DNA: TGTGCCAGCAGTCTGGACAGGGGGCAATTCGCTGAAGCTTTCTTT.

A few counts support this clone. This chain links TRBV5-1 with TRBJ2-1; D gene unclear. CDR1 SGHRS and CDR2 YFSETQ come from the germline V gene. The CDR3 contains 14 residues. The V gene lost 0 bases and the J gene lost 5 bases, with 9 bases spanning the gap. CDR3 region: CASSLVDQDNEQFF. The DNA for the CDR3 is TGCGCCAGCAGCTTGGTGGACCAAGACAATGAGCAGTTCTTC.

The rearrangement joins TRBV29-1 to TRBJ1-2, with a possible D match to TRBD1 (6 bases). CDR3 length: 15 amino acids. Deletions cut 1 base from V and 8 bases from J, with 20 bases between. CDR1 is SQVTM and CDR2 is ANQGSEA in the germline V gene. In DNA form, the CDR3 reads TGCAGCGTTGAAGGGGGGCCACAGGGCGCCAGGGGCTACACCTTC. Its protein product is CSVEGGPQGARGYTF.

Concerning this clone: Compared with germline, one end of the junction differs, possibly owing to a read error. J is TRBJ2-7 and V is TRBV9, with unresolved D. Germline values: CDR1 SGDLS, CDR2 YYNGEE. This CDR3 spans 14 amino acids. The CDR3 protein is CASSVGGTSHEQYF. In nucleotides, the CDR3 is TGTGCCAGCAGCGTAGGAGGTACCTCCCACGAGCAGTACTTC.

J is TRBJ2-7 and V is TRBV11-3; D is perhaps TRBD1 or TRBD2 (5 bases each). The germline V gene has CDR1 SGHNT and CDR2 YENEEA. This CDR3 has 15 residues. Trimming stripped 8 bases from V and 0 bases from J, with 17 bases between. Written as DNA, the CDR3 is TGTGCCAGCCGGGGCATGAGGGTAAGCTCCTACGAGCAGTACTTC. Its protein product is CASRGMRVSSYEQYF.

This chain connects TRBV2 to TRBJ1-2; 8 bases match TRBD1. CDR1 is SNHLY, CDR2 FYNNEI, per germline. The CDR3 consists of 14 residues. The V and J ends lost 5 bases and 8 bases, in that order; junction bases with no gene match: 10. CDR3 amino acids: CASSYSTGEEGYTF. The CDR3, as DNA: TGTGCCAGCAGTTATTCGACAGGGGAAGAGGGCTACACCTTC.

The V call is TRBV9, the J call TRBJ1-3; no clear D. The CDR3 runs 16 residues. The V gene's germline CDR1 is SGDLS and CDR2 YYNGEE. V lost 4 bases and J lost 0, with 14 bases in between. CDR3 in DNA: TGTGCCAGCAGCCCCTACCCCGGGTACTCTGGAAACACCATATATTTT. Translating gives CASSPYPGYSGNTIYF.